This T cell receptor (beta chain) was retrieved from a study of blood T cell repertoires in COVID-19. Remarks on this clone: A read error may account for a junction end that differs from germline.

Germline-derived CDR1 and CDR2 are MNHEY and SMNVEV (reference sequence). This CDR3 has 19 amino acids. How the authors handled the data: Nucleated cell number was recorded as an estimate derived from reference gene primer amplification. TCRdb's copy holds only in-frame clones and misses some; the assay was immunoSEQ multiplex PCR. That table furnishes V, J and clone size, whereas the DNA furnished D and trimming. The sample lists under 350,000 clones, around 86% occurring once. Participants had their cohort set by participant-reported clinical history. Recovered participants had two consecutive negative NP/OP PCR tests, healthcare professional clearance, or symptom resolution.

The chain recombines TRBV27 with TRBJ2-5, with D maybe TRBD1 (6 bases). This clonotype originated in a young woman who had recovered from COVID-19. The specimen was PBMCs or T cells enriched from blood (not recorded which). Here the CDR3 DNA reads TGTGCCAGCAGTTTATCGTACCCCAACCCTACAGGGTACCAAGGGACCCAGTACTTC. Its protein is CASSLSYPNPTGYQGTQYF.